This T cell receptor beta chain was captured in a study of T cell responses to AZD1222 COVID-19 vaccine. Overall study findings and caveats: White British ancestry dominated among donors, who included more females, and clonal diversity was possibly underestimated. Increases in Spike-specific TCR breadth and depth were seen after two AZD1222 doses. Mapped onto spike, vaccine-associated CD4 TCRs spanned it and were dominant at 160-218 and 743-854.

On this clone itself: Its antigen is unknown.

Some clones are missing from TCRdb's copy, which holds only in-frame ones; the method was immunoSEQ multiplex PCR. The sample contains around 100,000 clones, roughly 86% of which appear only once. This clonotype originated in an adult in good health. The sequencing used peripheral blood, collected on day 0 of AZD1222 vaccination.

This CDR3 reads CASSSTGEIVGQPQHF. The CDR3 DNA reads TGTGCCAGCAGTTCCACCGGGGAAATTGTGGGTCAGCCCCAGCATTTT. The rearrangement joins TRBV6-2 or TRBV6-3 to TRBJ1-5; no clear D. This CDR3 has 16 amino acids. The V end was cut by 4 bases, the J end by 6 bases, with 19 bases between. CDR1 MNHEY and CDR2 SVGEGT come from the germline V gene.